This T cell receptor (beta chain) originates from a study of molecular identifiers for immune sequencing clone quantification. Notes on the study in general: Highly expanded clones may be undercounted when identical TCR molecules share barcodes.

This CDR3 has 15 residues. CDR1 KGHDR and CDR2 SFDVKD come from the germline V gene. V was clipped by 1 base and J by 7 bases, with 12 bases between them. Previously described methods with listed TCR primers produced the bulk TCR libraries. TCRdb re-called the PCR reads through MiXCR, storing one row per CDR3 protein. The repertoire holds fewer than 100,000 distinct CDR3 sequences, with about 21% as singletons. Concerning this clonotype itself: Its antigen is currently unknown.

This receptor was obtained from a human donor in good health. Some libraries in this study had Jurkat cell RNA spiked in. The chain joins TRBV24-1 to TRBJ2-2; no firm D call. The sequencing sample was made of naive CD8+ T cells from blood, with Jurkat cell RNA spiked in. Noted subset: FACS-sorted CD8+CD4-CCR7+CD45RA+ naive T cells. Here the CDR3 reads CATSDLDSLGGELFF. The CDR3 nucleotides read TGTGCCACCAGTGATTTAGATAGCCTCGGCGGGGAGCTGTTTTTT.